A single sample gave rise to the 11 T cell receptor beta chains below, sequenced in a study of shared clonotypes between healthy human individuals. Sequencing was performed with immunoSEQ multiplex PCR; in TCRdb, only in-frame clones are kept and a portion is missing. The sample contains just over 2,000,000 clones, around 95% of which appear only once. The source material was naive CD4+ T cells sorted from blood. Subset denoted: CD45RA+ positively selected. The receptor set was obtained from a man aged 18-30 years in good health.

This chain links TRBV5-1 with TRBJ2-2; D gene ambiguous. CDR3 size: 16 residues. Trimming took 0 bases from V and 0 from J, leaving 9 bases between them. CDR1 and CDR2 from the germline V gene are SGHRS and YFSETQ. CDR3: CASSLAPHANTGELFF. CDR3 in DNA: TGCGCCAGCAGCTTGGCCCCCCACGCGAACACCGGGGAGCTGTTTTTT.

The rearrangement links TRBV29-1 to TRBJ2-2, with a possible D match to TRBD1 (7 bases). V shed 3 bases and J shed 4 bases, with 9 bases lying between them. From germline, CDR1 is SQVTM and CDR2 ANQGSEA. The CDR3 has 13 residues. DNA for the CDR3: TGCAGCGTTGACCAGGGGGGCACCGGGGAGCTGTTTTTT. Its protein product is CSVDQGGTGELFF.

The chain couples TRBV30 to TRBJ2-3; 8 bases are a match to TRBD2. V was clipped by 6 bases and J by 5 bases; unmatched bases: 13. CDR1 is GTSNPN and CDR2 is SVGIG in the germline V gene (reference sequence). CDR3 size: 15 residues. CDR3 sequence reads: CACYDAGGAEDTQYF. The CDR3, as DNA: TGTGCCTGCTATGACGCCGGGGGGGCAGAAGATACGCAGTATTTT.

This clone was counted once. The rearrangement uses TRBV30 and TRBJ2-1, with D unresolved. V dropped 1 base and J dropped 6 bases, with 4 bases sitting between them. This CDR3 comprises 11 residues. Germline V gene sequence: CDR1 GTSNPN, CDR2 SVGIG (reference sequence). The DNA of the CDR3 is TGTGCCTGGAGTGAGGCCAATGAGCAGTTCTTC. Translated: CAWSEANEQFF.

This chain connects TRBV30 to TRBJ2-7; D is unclear. The CDR3 has 14 amino acids. Germline-derived CDR1 and CDR2 are GTSNPN and SVGIG (reference sequence). V lost 0 bases and J lost 0, with 9 bases in between. The chain's CDR3 is CAWSVKVFSYEQYF. The CDR3 DNA follows: TGTGCCTGGAGTGTAAAGGTTTTCTCCTACGAGCAGTACTTC. Filled out from reference TRBV30 and TRBJ2-7, the complete variable domain reads SQTIHQWPATLVQPVGSPLSLECTVEGTSNPNLYWYRQAAGRGLQLLFYSVGIGQISSEVPQNLSASRPQDRQFILSSKKLLLSDSGFYLCAWSVKVFSYEQYFGPGTRLTVT.

The chain joins TRBV10-1 to TRBJ2-7, with unresolved D. CDR3 length equals 15 residues. Germline lookup yields CDR1 WNHNN and CDR2 SYGVQD (reference sequence). V was trimmed by 1 base and J by 3 bases, leaving 13 bases between them. CDR3 amino acids: CASSEFSVPIYEQYF. The CDR3 bases are TGCGCCAGCAGTGAGTTTAGTGTACCAATCTACGAGCAGTACTTC.

Note on this clone: This specimen includes other DNA sequences encoding the same CDR3. The V and J genes are TRBV5-1 and TRBJ2-7, with D unresolved. CDR3 length equals 14 residues. The germline gives CDR1 SGHRS, CDR2 YFSETQ. V gave up 0 bases and J gave up 0 bases, with 7 bases separating them. The CDR3 loop reads CASSLGPASYEQYF. Here the CDR3 DNA reads TGCGCCAGCAGCTTGGGGCCGGCCTCCTACGAGCAGTACTTC.

The V and J genes are TRBV6-5 and TRBJ2-5; the D gene is possibly TRBD2 (6 bases). V was clipped by 0 bases and J by 5 bases, with 13 bases between them. The CDR3 runs 15 residues. Germline V CDR1 and CDR2: MNHEY, SVGAGI. DNA of the CDR3: TGTGCCAGCAGTTACTCGACGGGAGTACGGGAGACCCAGTACTTC. It encodes CASSYSTGVRETQYF.

Regarding this clone: This sample also contains other DNA sequences that code for the same CDR3. J is TRBJ1-1 and V is TRBV7-2, with TRBD1 as a possible D gene (5 bases). Trimming pared 7 bases from V and 1 base from J, leaving 13 bases between. Germline V CDR1 and CDR2: SGHTA, FQGNSA. The CDR3 loop spans 14 amino acids. The CDR3 bases are TGTGCCAGCAAACCCGGGGCGGGGAACACTGAAGCTTTCTTT. It translates to CASKPGAGNTEAFF.

This chain joins TRBV6-1 and TRBJ2-3; D remains ambiguous. Germline-derived CDR1 and CDR2 are MNHNS and SASEGT. V lost 6 bases, J lost 6 bases, and 10 bases lay in between. This CDR3 comprises 12 residues. CDR3: CASSLVGDTQYF. CDR3 coding DNA: TGTGCCAGCAGCTTGGTGGGGGATACGCAGTATTTT.

V and J are TRBV19 and TRBJ2-7; 9 nucleotides line up with TRBD1. Germline V lookup: CDR1 LNHDA, CDR2 SQIVND (reference sequence). V trimming: 11 bases; J trimming: 2 bases; junction bases outside the gene matches: 7. The length of the CDR3 is 13 residues. This CDR3 reads CASQGQGAYEQYF. Here the CDR3 DNA reads TGTGCCTCCCAGGGACAGGGAGCCTACGAGCAGTACTTC.